This TCR beta chain was documented in a study of blood T cell repertoires in COVID-19. Study-level information: Italy, Spain and the United States were the sources of the convalescent and acute COVID-19 samples. PBMCs, B-cell-depleted T cells, or T cells provided the cDNA or gDNA that made up the material.

TCRdb's copy holds only in-frame clones and misses some; the assay was immunoSEQ multiplex PCR. The sample includes a few hundred thousand clones, roughly 90% seen only once; the top ten take around a tenth. The CDR3 covers 15 residues. CDR1 is LGHDT, CDR2 YNNKEL, per germline (reference sequence). Trimming at V came to 4 bases and at J to 4 bases, leaving 7 bases not matched to a gene. The sequence came from a woman aged 40 to 50 who had recovered from COVID-19. Input material: PBMCs or T cells enriched from blood (not recorded which). The chain couples TRBV3-1 (or the pseudogene TRBV3-2) to TRBJ2-5, with TRBD2 matching 9 bases. The DNA of the CDR3 is TGTGCCAGCAGCCTAGCGGGAGTTAATGTAGAGACCCAGTACTTC. As protein: CASSLAGVNVETQYF.